These 31 T cell receptor beta chains were sequenced from one sample in a study of tumour-infiltrating T cells in Burkitt lymphoma. Using immunoSEQ multiplex PCR, the repertoire was profiled, and TCRdb retains in-frame clones only, with some absent. The sample consists of some 6,600 clones, more than 70% of them appearing once. The sequenced material came from tumor tissue. The receptors shown here come from a human donor with Burkitt lymphoma.

The chain joins TRBV5-3 to TRBJ2-5, with D unresolved. TRBV5-3 is an ORF; its function is uncertain. V dropped 5 bases and J dropped 5 bases, with 16 bases sitting between them. This CDR3 region has 14 residues. The CDR3 DNA reads as TGTGCCAGAAGTTCCCAGACTGTAGCTGAGACCCAGTACTTC. The encoded protein is CARSSQTVAETQYF.

This clone came up once. This sequence joins TRBV5-4 and TRBJ2-5, with D unresolved. Germline CDR1 reads SGHNT; CDR2 reads YYREEE (reference sequence). The CDR3 has 11 amino acids. V lost 0 bases and J 7 bases, leaving 4 bases between the germline ends. Here the CDR3 reads CASSLGGTQYF. The DNA of the CDR3 is TGTGCCAGCAGCTTGGGTGGGACCCAGTACTTC. The full variable domain, completed using reference TRBV5-4 and TRBJ2-5, is ETGVTQSPTHLIKTRGQQVTLRCSSQSGHNTVSWYQQALGQGPQFIFQYYREEENGRGNFPPRFSGLQFPNYSSELNVNALELDDSALYLCASSLGGTQYFGPGTRLLVL.

The rearrangement joins TRBV7-9 to TRBJ2-7; TRBD1 agrees at 7 bases. Germline V lookup: CDR1 SEHNR, CDR2 FQNEAQ (reference sequence). This CDR3 is 14 amino acids long. V was clipped by 2 bases and J by 7 bases; unmatched bases: 8. The CDR3 region has the DNA TGTGCCAGCAGCTTAAGCACAGGGGTTAGTGAGCAGTACTTC. This sequence encodes CASSLSTGVSEQYF.

The chain joins TRBV6-5 to TRBJ1-1, with 7 bases lining up with TRBD1. This CDR3 spans 13 amino acids. Per germline, CDR1 MNHEY and CDR2 SVGAGI. J gave up 4 bases and V 5 bases, and 4 bases lay outside the gene matches. The CDR3 loop is CASSPTGATEAFF. DNA for the CDR3: TGTGCCAGCAGTCCTACAGGGGCCACTGAAGCTTTCTTT.

This sequence joins TRBV28 and TRBJ1-2, with D tentatively TRBD1 (5 bases). Germline CDR1 MDHEN, CDR2 SYDVKM. This CDR3 region has 15 residues. The V end lost 3 bases, the J end lost 5 bases, and 16 bases lay between the germline ends. Written as DNA, the CDR3 is TGTGCCAGCAGTTTGGGAAGAAGGGACCCTTATGGCTACACCTTC. Protein sequence: CASSLGRRDPYGYTF.

V and J are TRBV19 and TRBJ1-1; D ambiguous. The V end was cut by 7 bases, the J end by 2 bases, with 20 bases between. This CDR3 has 16 residues. The germline CDR1 and CDR2 sequences are LNHDA and SQIVND (reference sequence). The CDR3 DNA sequence: TGTGCCAGTAAAGGTCGACAAACCACTTTTAACACTGAAGCTTTCTTT. It codes for CASKGRQTTFNTEAFF.

The chain has TRBV20-1 and TRBJ1-1; TRBD1 agrees at 8 bases. Germline trimming cut 6 bases from V and 11 bases from J; bases unmatched to any gene: 8. The CDR3 extends over 11 amino acids. CDR1 DFQATT and CDR2 SNEGSKA come from the germline V gene (reference sequence). CDR3: CSAEGQVWAFF. CDR3 nucleotides: TGCAGTGCCGAGGGACAGGTGTGGGCTTTCTTT.

The chain employs TRBV5-4 and TRBJ2-7, with D perhaps TRBD1 or TRBD2 (5 bases each). V was shortened by 4 bases and J by 3 bases, with 17 bases between the two germline ends. The CDR3 has 15 residues. Germline values: CDR1 SGHNT, CDR2 YYREEE (reference sequence). Written as DNA, the CDR3 is TGTGCCAGCAGCCCAATGGGGGATGGCTTCTACGAGCAGTACTTC. Translated, it gives CASSPMGDGFYEQYF.

This chain joins TRBV7-9 and TRBJ1-2; D remains ambiguous. Germline CDR1 reads SEHNR; CDR2 reads FQNEAQ (reference sequence). CDR3 length: 12 amino acids. Trimming stripped 5 bases from V and 4 bases from J, with 8 bases between. The CDR3 nucleotides read TGTGCCAGCAGCCCCGGTCCCTATGGCTACACCTTC. As protein: CASSPGPYGYTF.

This clone was seen a handful of times. The chain has TRBV9 and TRBJ1-6, with D unresolved. The CDR3 extends over 15 amino acids. V was cut by 4 bases and J by 7 bases, with 15 bases left in between. Germline assignment: CDR1 SGDLS and CDR2 YYNGEE. In DNA form, the CDR3 reads TGTGCCAGCAGCCCAGCAGGCACGTGGAATTCACCCCTCCACTTT. Its translation: CASSPAGTWNSPLHF.

The chain combines TRBV30 with TRBJ1-1; unclear D gene. Deletions cut 5 bases from V and 4 bases from J, with 17 bases between. Germline CDR1 and CDR2: GTSNPN and SVGIG (reference sequence). The CDR3 length is 14 residues. The CDR3 loop is CAWETGVGSTEAFF. The CDR3, as DNA: TGTGCCTGGGAGACTGGAGTAGGGAGCACTGAAGCTTTCTTT.

This clone was found once. This chain joins TRBV2 and TRBJ2-1, with D possibly being TRBD1 (6 bases). The V end lost 6 bases, the J end lost 3 bases, and 12 bases lay between the germline ends. The CDR3 runs to 14 residues. From germline, CDR1 is SNHLY and CDR2 FYNNEI. CDR3 loop: CASRAGAYYNEQFF. The CDR3 DNA follows: TGTGCCAGCAGAGCAGGGGCTTACTACAATGAGCAGTTCTTC.

The chain has TRBV9 and TRBJ1-4; D not certain. Germline V gene lookup returns CDR1 SGDLS and CDR2 YYNGEE. Trimming cost V 0 bases and J 0 bases, with 6 bases left between them. The CDR3 length is 15 residues. CDR3 loop: CASSVGPATNEKLFF. The CDR3 nucleotides read TGTGCCAGCAGCGTAGGTCCGGCAACTAATGAAAAACTGTTTTTT.

This chain connects TRBV19 to TRBJ2-7, with 8 bases lining up with TRBD2. Trimming cost V 7 bases and J 2 bases; bases outside gene matches: 10. CDR1 and CDR2 (germline): LNHDA, SQIVND (reference sequence). This CDR3 contains 15 residues. The DNA of the CDR3 is TGTGCCAGTAAAACGGAGGGGGGACTAGCCTACGAGCAGTACTTC. Protein product: CASKTEGGLAYEQYF.

This clone came up a few times. V usage is TRBV5-1 and J usage is TRBJ2-1; 9 bases fit TRBD1. The V and J ends lost 0 bases and 7 bases, in that order; junction bases with no gene match: 5. The CDR3 extends over 15 amino acids. Germline-derived CDR1 and CDR2 are SGHRS and YFSETQ. CDR3: CASSLVGQGTNEQFF. CDR3 bases: TGCGCCAGCAGCTTGGTAGGACAGGGGACGAATGAGCAGTTCTTC.

The chain recombines TRBV5-6 with TRBJ1-5; 7 bases match TRBD1. Germline V lookup: CDR1 SGHDT, CDR2 YYEEEE. V dropped 4 bases and J dropped 8; count of bases not matched to a gene: 6. The CDR3 has 13 amino acids. The CDR3 DNA reads as TGTGCCAGCAGCCTAGGGGGCGTCGAGCCCCAGCATTTT. Translation: CASSLGGVEPQHF.

This sequence joins TRBV7-2 and TRBJ2-3; unclear D gene. Trimming took off 7 bases at V and 0 bases at J, with 23 bases between the two ends. This CDR3 spans 18 amino acids. Germline values: CDR1 SGHTA, CDR2 FQGNSA. The CDR3 reads CASIQTPTRYASTDTQYF. DNA for the CDR3: TGTGCCAGCATCCAAACACCGACTCGATACGCTAGCACAGATACGCAGTATTTT.

This chain's CDR3 is CASKPQNTEAFF. DNA for the CDR3: TGTGCCAGCAAGCCACAAAACACTGAAGCTTTCTTT. The rearrangement links TRBV6-1 to TRBJ1-1; D not certain. Germline CDR1 and CDR2: MNHNS and SASEGT. Trimming took off 7 bases at V and 2 bases at J, with 8 bases between the two ends. This CDR3 contains 12 residues.

The genes are TRBV19 and TRBJ2-7, with D unresolved. The V end lost 4 bases, the J end lost 0 bases, and 10 bases lay between the germline ends. The germline V gene encodes CDR1 LNHDA and CDR2 SQIVND (reference sequence). The CDR3 runs to 14 residues. CDR3 DNA: TGTGCCAGTAGTACCGGGTGGGGCTCCTACGAGCAGTACTTC. It codes for CASSTGWGSYEQYF. The complete variable domain, with remaining parts taken from reference TRBV19 and TRBJ2-7, reads DGGITQSPKYLFRKEGQNVTLSCEQNLNHDAMYWYRQDPGQGLRLIYYSQIVNDFQKGDIAEGYSVSREKKESFPLTVTSAQKNPTAFYLCASSTGWGSYEQYFGPGTRLTVT.

The V gene is TRBV7-6, the J gene TRBJ2-1, with D possibly called TRBD1 or TRBD2 (6 bases each). Germline V gives CDR1 SGHVS, CDR2 FNYEAQ. The V end lost 5 bases, the J end lost 8 bases, and 10 bases lay between the germline ends. CDR3 length: 12 residues. The CDR3 region is CASSPGEDEQFF. Written as DNA, the CDR3 is TGTGCCAGCAGCCCAGGGGAGGATGAGCAGTTCTTC.

This clone was observed a single time. J is TRBJ2-1 and V is TRBV7-9; D call uncertain. Germline V gene sequence: CDR1 SEHNR, CDR2 FQNEAQ (reference sequence). The V end was cut by 5 bases, the J end by 8 bases, with 22 bases between. The CDR3 is 16 amino acids. The CDR3 coding sequence is TGTGCCAGCAGCCCGACCTACGGGCCCAACCTTGATGAGCAGTTCTTC. It specifies CASSPTYGPNLDEQFF. The entire variable domain, with the rest obtained from reference TRBV7-9 and TRBJ2-1, is as follows: DTGVSQNPRHKITKRGQNVTFRCDPISEHNRLYWYRQTLGQGPEFLTYFQNEAQLEKSRLLSDRFSAERPKGSFSTLEIQRTEQGDSAMYLCASSPTYGPNLDEQFFGPGTRLTVL.

This sequence joins TRBV15 and TRBJ2-7; TRBD2 aligns across 12 bases. Trimming at V came to 9 bases and at J to 5 bases, leaving 2 bases not matched to a gene. The length of the CDR3 is 12 residues. CDR1 and CDR2 (germline): LNHNV, YYDKDF (reference sequence). Here the CDR3 DNA reads TGTGCCACAGGACTAGCGGGACACGAGCAGTACTTC. It translates to CATGLAGHEQYF.

The chain combines TRBV7-2 with TRBJ1-5; weak D call: TRBD1 (5 bases). Between the trimmed V and J ends, which lost 1 base and 6 bases, there was a span of 16 bases. The CDR3 extends over 16 amino acids. Germline CDR1 SGHTA, CDR2 FQGNSA. The CDR3 DNA reads TGTGCCAGCAGCTTAGGGGCCGGGACCGAAGGTCAGCCCCAGCATTTT. Translation: CASSLGAGTEGQPQHF.

The V gene is TRBV21-1, the J gene TRBJ2-7; the listed D gene, TRBD1, was not tested against the DNA. TRBV21-1 is shown as a pseudogene. The CDR3 is 15 residues long. In DNA, the CDR3 is TGTGCCAGTTCCCTACCCGCAGGGCCCACCTACGAGCAGTACTTC. It codes for CASSLPAGPTYEQYF.

The chain couples TRBV6-4 to TRBJ2-7, with 10 bases that match TRBD2. CDR3 length: 16 residues. Germline CDR1 and CDR2: MRHNA and SNTAGT. V was clipped by 3 bases and J by 0 bases; unmatched bases: 5. Here the CDR3 DNA reads TGTGCCAGCAGTGAAAGCGGGAGGGACCACTCCTACGAGCAGTACTTC. Amino acid sequence: CASSESGRDHSYEQYF.

In DNA, the CDR3 is TGTGCCAGTAGTATATACTCGGGGGGCCTTAGCTCCTACAATGAGCAGTTCTTC. Its protein product is CASSIYSGGLSSYNEQFF. The V call is TRBV19, the J call TRBJ2-1; possibly TRBD2 for D (7 bases). V was pared by 2 bases and J by 0 bases, with 17 bases between. The germline V gene has CDR1 LNHDA and CDR2 SQIVND (reference sequence). CDR3 length: 18 amino acids.

The chain combines TRBV11-2 with TRBJ2-7; D ambiguous. V lost 3 bases to trimming and J lost 2 bases, with 11 bases between them. Germline V gives CDR1 SGHAT, CDR2 FQNNGV. The CDR3 is made up of 14 amino acids. The CDR3 loop reads CASSFGRSAYEQYF. In DNA, the CDR3 is TGTGCCAGCAGCTTTGGACGGAGCGCCTACGAGCAGTACTTC. The full variable domain, in which reference TRBV11-2 and TRBJ2-7 provide the parts outside the CDR3, is EAGVAQSPRYKIIEKRQSVAFWCNPISGHATLYWYQQILGQGPKLLIQFQNNGVVDDSQLPKDRFSAERLKGVDSTLKIQPAKLEDSAVYLCASSFGRSAYEQYFGPGTRLTVT.

J is TRBJ1-2 and V is TRBV7-8; D might be TRBD1 (5 bases). CDR1 SGHVS and CDR2 FQNEAQ come from the germline V gene. The germline V and J ends were trimmed by 5 bases and 2 bases, with 18 bases remaining between them. This CDR3 contains 16 residues. This chain's CDR3 is CASSRSGQGINYGYTF. In DNA, the CDR3 is TGTGCCAGCAGCAGATCGGGGCAGGGTATCAACTATGGCTACACCTTC. Full variable domain (rest looked up from reference TRBV7-8 and TRBJ1-2): GAGVSQSPRYKVAKRGQDVALRCDPISGHVSLFWYQQALGQGPEFLTYFQNEAQLDKSGLPSDRFFAERPEGSVSTLKIQRTQQEDSAVYLCASSRSGQGINYGYTFGSGTRLTVV.

Only one count was recorded for this clone. The V and J genes are TRBV2 and TRBJ1-2; maybe TRBD1 (5 bases). The CDR3 loop spans 16 amino acids. V lost 9 bases and J 2 bases, leaving 22 bases between the germline ends. Germline CDR1 is SNHLY and CDR2 is FYNNEI. In DNA, the CDR3 is TGTGCCAGTACGACTTCCCTTGGGACGGTAAACTATGGCTACACCTTC. The encoded protein is CASTTSLGTVNYGYTF.

The chain carries TRBV7-9 and TRBJ1-5; no firm D call. Germline CDR1 reads SEHNR; CDR2 reads FQNEAQ (reference sequence). The CDR3 spans 12 residues. V lost 4 bases and J lost 4, with 5 bases in between. This CDR3 reads CASSSGNQPQHF. The CDR3, as DNA: TGTGCCAGCAGCTCCGGGAATCAGCCCCAGCATTTT.

This clone was observed a handful of times. The V gene is TRBV5-1, the J gene TRBJ1-1; D is ambiguous. This CDR3 is 14 amino acids long. V lost 1 base and J 1 base, leaving 8 bases between the germline ends. Germline loops: CDR1 SGHRS, CDR2 YFSETQ. The CDR3 sequence is CASSLWSGNTEAFF. The CDR3 coding sequence is TGCGCCAGCAGCTTGTGGTCAGGGAACACTGAAGCTTTCTTT.